A single sample is the source of the 15 T cell receptor beta chains below, sequenced in a study of blood T cell repertoires in COVID-19. Only in-frame clones appear in the TCRdb table, and some are missing; sequencing was by immunoSEQ multiplex PCR. The table includes about 75,000 clones, around 74% detected once. Sample: peripheral blood. The receptors here all came from a human donor with acute or convalescent COVID-19. The donor label of this sample is uncertain.

The CDR3 coding sequence is TGTGCCAGCAGCCTCACTAGCGGGGTTCAGTACGAGCAGTACGTC. Protein: CASSLTSGVQYEQYV. The rearrangement uses TRBV7-2 and TRBJ2-7, with 10 bases lining up with TRBD2. Trimming removed 5 bases from V and 4 bases from J; junction bases left unmatched: 8. Germline V gives CDR1 SGHTA, CDR2 FQGNSA. The CDR3 contains 15 residues.

This clone was counted only a few times. This sequence joins TRBV12-3 or TRBV12-4 and TRBJ2-7, with D tentatively TRBD2 (5 bases). The length of the CDR3 is 12 residues. The V and J ends lost 6 bases and 4 bases respectively, with 10 bases between them. CDR3 residues: CASRRTDYEQYF. CDR3 nucleotide sequence: TGTGCCAGCAGGAGGACTGATTACGAGCAGTACTTC.

The CDR3 sequence: CASSLVIRGNQPQHF. CDR3 in DNA: TGTGCCAGCAGCTTAGTTATCAGGGGGAATCAGCCCCAGCATTTT. This chain connects TRBV7-4 to TRBJ1-5, with 7 bases lining up with TRBD1. The J segment lost 4 bases and the V segment lost 1 base, leaving 4 bases of the junction unmatched. The germline V gene has CDR1 SGHVT and CDR2 SQSDAQ. This CDR3 region has 15 residues.

This chain joins TRBV28 and TRBJ1-6; D is undetermined. This CDR3 contains 16 residues. The V and J ends lost 2 bases and 0 bases respectively, with 8 bases between them. Germline values: CDR1 MDHEN, CDR2 SYDVKM. CDR3 in DNA: TGTGCCAGCAGTTTACTAACCCCCTCCTATAATTCACCCCTCCACTTT. Protein sequence: CASSLLTPSYNSPLHF. The whole variable domain, filled in from reference TRBV28 and TRBJ1-6, reads DVKVTQSSRYLVKRTGEKVFLECVQDMDHENMFWYRQDPGLGLRLIYFSYDVKMKEKGDIPEGYSVSREKKERFSLILESASTNQTSMYLCASSLLTPSYNSPLHFGNGTRLTVT.

The chain carries TRBV20-1 and TRBJ2-3; 9 bases are shared with TRBD2. The CDR3 has 11 amino acids. Per germline, CDR1 DFQATT and CDR2 SNEGSKA (reference sequence). With V trimmed by 7 bases and J by 6 bases, 2 bases remained unmatched. The CDR3 sequence is CSVGLADTQYF. CDR3 coding DNA: TGCAGTGTCGGACTAGCGGATACGCAGTATTTT.

The CDR3 nucleotides are TGTGCCAGCAGCCTCCCGCCCGGGGCCTACGAGCAGTACTTC. Translated, it gives CASSLPPGAYEQYF. This rearrangement joins TRBV7-2 to TRBJ2-7; D perhaps matches TRBD2 (5 bases). V dropped 5 bases and J dropped 2 bases, with 13 bases sitting between them. This CDR3 has 14 amino acids. Germline CDR1 is SGHTA and CDR2 is FQGNSA.

The chain employs TRBV24-1 and TRBJ2-2; the D gene is possibly TRBD2 (6 bases). CDR1 and CDR2 from the germline V gene are KGHDR and SFDVKD. V gave up 1 base and J gave up 2 bases, with 10 bases separating them. CDR3 length: 16 residues. This CDR3 reads CATSDLLAANTGELFF. CDR3 DNA sequence: TGTGCCACCAGTGATTTACTAGCAGCTAACACCGGGGAGCTGTTTTTT.

This chain joins TRBV2 and TRBJ2-3, with TRBD2 matching 8 bases. Germline assignment: CDR1 SNHLY and CDR2 FYNNEI. The CDR3 covers 12 residues. V lost 6 bases to trimming and J lost 6 bases; unmatched junction nucleotides: 2. The CDR3 nucleotides are TGTGCCAGCAGCGTAGCGGGGGATACGCAGTATTTT. Residues: CASSVAGDTQYF.

The chain employs TRBV16 and TRBJ1-6, with 8 positions matching TRBD1. V gave up 3 bases and J gave up 10 bases; unmatched junction bases: 2. The CDR3 has 13 amino acids. CDR1 and CDR2 (germline): KGHSY, FQNENV. This chain's CDR3 is CASSQTGVSPLHF. The CDR3 bases are TGTGCCAGCAGCCAGACAGGGGTCTCACCCCTCCACTTT.

The chain recombines TRBV28 with TRBJ1-3; D not resolved. Germline V gene data show CDR1 as MDHEN and CDR2 as SYDVKM. The CDR3 totals 14 residues. The ends were cut back, 4 bases at V and 0 bases at J, with 7 bases in the middle. The CDR3 loop is CASSSQYSGNTIYF. The CDR3 DNA follows: TGTGCCAGCAGTTCCCAGTACTCTGGAAACACCATATATTTT.

This chain uses TRBV7-9 with TRBJ1-4; 7 nucleotides line up with TRBD1. Trimming at V came to 1 base and at J to 0 bases, leaving 5 bases not matched to a gene. The CDR3 extends over 17 amino acids. Per the germline V gene, CDR1 is SEHNR and CDR2 is FQNEAQ (reference sequence). This chain's CDR3 is CASSLGQGTATNEKLFF. DNA for the CDR3: TGTGCCAGCAGCTTAGGACAGGGCACGGCAACTAATGAAAAACTGTTTTTT.

The rearrangement uses TRBV5-1 and TRBJ2-3; TRBD1 matches at 9 bases. CDR3 length: 14 amino acids. V lost 9 bases to trimming and J lost 0 bases; unmatched junction nucleotides: 5. Germline assignment: CDR1 SGHRS and CDR2 YFSETQ. In DNA form, the CDR3 reads TGCGCCACTCAGGGGACAGGGAGCACAGATACGCAGTATTTT. Its translation: CATQGTGSTDTQYF.

The rearrangement joins TRBV5-5 to TRBJ2-1, with 8 bases lining up with TRBD1. The J segment lost 9 bases and the V segment lost 4 bases, leaving 12 bases of the junction unmatched. The germline CDR1 and CDR2 sequences are SGHKS and YYEKEE (reference sequence). This CDR3 spans 15 amino acids. The DNA of the CDR3 is TGTGCCAGCAGCCCGACGGGACAGGTCTCAATTGAGCAGTTCTTC. Protein product: CASSPTGQVSIEQFF.

There are a few counts of this clone. The chain couples TRBV20-1 to TRBJ2-1; possibly TRBD2 for D (6 bases). CDR3 length: 12 amino acids. The V end was cut by 3 bases, the J end by 8 bases, with 11 bases between. The germline CDR1 and CDR2 sequences are DFQATT and SNEGSKA (reference sequence). The CDR3 DNA reads TGCAGTGCTAGTCGGGAGTCGTATGAGCAGTTCTTC. Protein product: CSASRESYEQFF.

As regards this clone: The junction differs from germline at one of its ends, possibly a read error. The rearrangement joins TRBV5-6 to TRBJ2-3; 7 bases are shared with TRBD1. The CDR3 covers 15 residues. Germline V lookup: CDR1 SGHDT, CDR2 YYEEEE. CDR3 nucleotide sequence: TGTGCCAGCACCTTGACAGGGATGTACACAGATACGCAGTATTTT. Translation gives CASTLTGMYTDTQYF.